This TCR beta chain was identified during a study of Ad26.COV2.S vaccination and SARS-CoV-2 variants. Study summary: Ad26.COV2.S was injected intramuscularly once or twice, 56 days apart.

The treatment is: about 20 received Ad26.COV2.S at low or high dose, single or two shots; 5 received placebo; per-sample allocation not given. The samples date from day 63 after the first vaccine or placebo injection. V was shortened by 3 bases and J by 2 bases, with 14 bases between the two germline ends. This CDR3 is built from 16 residues. From germline, CDR1 is LNHDA and CDR2 SQIVND (reference sequence). The data were produced by immunoSEQ multiplex PCR, yet TCRdb's version contains in-frame clones alone and is incomplete. The sample carries 380,000 or so clones, 88% recorded once. This receptor was taken from a person aged 18-65 years who received the Ad26.COV2.S COVID-19 vaccine or a placebo. The rearrangement joins TRBV19 to TRBJ1-5, with D perhaps TRBD1 (5 bases). This specimen consisted of peripheral blood, obtained in a trial of Ad26.COV2.S vaccine versus placebo. This CDR3 is CASSIGGGSGNQPQHF. In nucleotides, the CDR3 is TGTGCCAGTAGTATCGGGGGGGGGTCTGGCAATCAGCCCCAGCATTTT. Full variable domain (missing parts from reference TRBV19 and TRBJ1-5): DGGITQSPKYLFRKEGQNVTLSCEQNLNHDAMYWYRQDPGQGLRLIYYSQIVNDFQKGDIAEGYSVSREKKESFPLTVTSAQKNPTAFYLCASSIGGGSGNQPQHFGDGTRLSIL.